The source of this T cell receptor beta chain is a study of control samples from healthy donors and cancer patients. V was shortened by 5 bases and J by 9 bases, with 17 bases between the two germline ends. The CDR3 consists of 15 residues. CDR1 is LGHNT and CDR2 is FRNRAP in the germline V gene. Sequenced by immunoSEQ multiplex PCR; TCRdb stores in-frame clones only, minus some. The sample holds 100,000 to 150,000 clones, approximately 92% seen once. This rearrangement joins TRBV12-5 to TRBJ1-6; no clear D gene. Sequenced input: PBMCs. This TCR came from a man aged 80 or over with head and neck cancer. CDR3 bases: TGTGCTAGTGGTCCCGGGCCTGGATGGATTTCACCCCTCCACTTT. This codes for CASGPGPGWISPLHF.